The clone carrying this T cell receptor (beta chain) was recorded only once. Antigen unknown. The treatment is: roughly 19 received Ad26.COV2.S at low or high dose, single or two shots; about 5 received placebo; per-sample allocation not given. Sampling took place 63 days after the first vaccine or placebo injection. A Boston donor was an adult aged 18-55 years. Vaccine was an Ad26 vector expressing Wuhan-strain SARS-CoV-2 spike. The CDR3 covers 17 residues. V was pared by 7 bases and J by 0 bases, with 11 bases of the junction left unmatched. From germline, CDR1 is SGHTA and CDR2 FQGNSA. This record belongs to a study of Ad26.COV2.S vaccination and SARS-CoV-2 variants. Findings and caveats of the study: Analyses of TCR breadth and depth may have underestimated total T cell responses.

TCRdb's copy holds only in-frame clones and misses some; the assay was immunoSEQ multiplex PCR. Of approximately 300,000 clones listed, around 84% are singletons. The TCR comes from a person between 18 and 59 years old who received the Ad26.COV2.S COVID-19 vaccine or a placebo. The starting material was peripheral blood, obtained in a trial of Ad26.COV2.S vaccine versus placebo. The chain employs TRBV7-2 and TRBJ2-3; 9 positions agree with TRBD2. In DNA, the CDR3 is TGTGCCAGCATCCCTAGGCGCGGGGGGGGTAGCACAGATACGCAGTATTTT. Protein: CASIPRRGGGSTDTQYF.